Following are 14 T cell receptor beta chains from one sample sequenced in a study of blood T cells in healthy people across ages. A second PCR of 7 to 11 cycles used a sample-barcoded 5' primer and a J-beta primer mix. TCRdb recomputed calls from the 5' RACE reads with MiXCR, one row per CDR3 protein. This table has approximately 1.5 million distinct CDR3 sequences, 34% appearing once. Sequenced sample: blood. Receptors originate from a woman aged 30 to 39 in good health.

This chain uses TRBV7-2 with TRBJ2-1; 9 bases are a match to TRBD2. The CDR3 extends over 15 amino acids. Germline trimming cut 10 bases from V and 4 bases from J; bases unmatched to any gene: 11. CDR1 is SGHTA and CDR2 is FQGNSA in the germline V gene. The DNA of the CDR3 is TGTGCCACCTCTCTAGCGGGGACTGGGTACAATGAGCAGTTCTTC. It translates to CATSLAGTGYNEQFF.

There are a few counts of this clonotype. The chain uses TRBV5-1 and TRBJ2-7; TRBD1 matches at 9 bases. CDR3 size: 14 residues. CDR1 and CDR2 from the germline V gene are SGHRS and YFSETQ. The V gene end was trimmed by 4 bases and the J gene end by 0 bases; junction bases not matched to a gene: 2. The CDR3 here is CASSGDRASYEQYF. CDR3 bases: TGCGCCAGCAGCGGGGACAGGGCCTCCTACGAGCAGTACTTC.

V gene TRBV28 combines with J gene TRBJ2-1; D gene uncertain. Germline CDR1 and CDR2: MDHEN and SYDVKM. This CDR3 spans 14 amino acids. The V end lost 2 bases, the J end lost 8 bases, and 13 bases lay between the germline ends. CDR3 in amino acids: CASSLGRTLDEQFF. CDR3 nucleotide sequence: TGTGCCAGCAGTTTAGGTCGAACCCTCGATGAGCAGTTCTTC.

The genes are TRBV6-1 and TRBJ2-3, with 7 nucleotides matching TRBD2. J gave up 1 base and V 5 bases, and 3 bases lay outside the gene matches. This CDR3 comprises 14 residues. The germline V gene has CDR1 MNHNS and CDR2 SASEGT. The CDR3 protein is CASSTSVGTDTQYF. CDR3 nucleotides: TGTGCCAGCAGTACTAGCGTGGGCACAGATACGCAGTATTTT.

A few counts support this clonotype. The chain employs TRBV20-1 and TRBJ1-2, with 7 bases that match TRBD1. Germline lookup yields CDR1 DFQATT and CDR2 SNEGSKA (reference sequence). The V and J ends lost 4 bases and 5 bases, in that order; junction bases with no gene match: 10. The CDR3 consists of 14 residues. In DNA, the CDR3 is TGCAGTGCTACCCGGGACAGTATTGCATATGGCTACACCTTC. Its protein product is CSATRDSIAYGYTF.

The table lists this clonotype with a few counts. The CDR3 bases are TGTGCCAGCAGCGACCGGGACAGGGGCGAAAAACTGTTTTTT. It yields the protein CASSDRDRGEKLFF. This chain links TRBV3-1 with TRBJ1-4; 10 bases line up with TRBD1. Germline V gives CDR1 LGHDT, CDR2 YNNKEL (reference sequence). Unmatched junction bases numbered 5, after V lost 5 bases and J lost 8 bases. This CDR3 has 14 amino acids.

The chain has TRBV5-6 and TRBJ2-1, with D possibly TRBD1 on 6 matching bases. Germline lookup yields CDR1 SGHDT and CDR2 YYEEEE. The CDR3 contains 15 residues. V was shortened by 3 bases and J by 2 bases, with 12 bases between the two germline ends. The CDR3 DNA is TGTGCCAGCAGCTCAAGACAGGCACCCTACAATGAGCAGTTCTTC. Its translation is CASSSRQAPYNEQFF.

Comment on this clonotype: One end of the junction fails to match germline, which may point to a read error. V usage is TRBV10-3 and J usage is TRBJ1-5, with 7 positions matching TRBD1. Germline-derived CDR1 and CDR2 are ENHRY and SYGVKD. The CDR3 is made up of 13 amino acids. The CDR3, as DNA: TGTGCCATCAATATGGACAGGAATCAGCTCCAGCATTTT. Translated, it gives CAINMDRNQLQHF.

The rearrangement joins TRBV9 to TRBJ2-1; D gene unclear. V dropped 2 bases and J dropped 13 bases, with 10 bases sitting between them. The CDR3 runs to 11 residues. The V gene's germline CDR1 is SGDLS and CDR2 YYNGEE. CDR3 coding DNA: TGTGCCAGCAGCGTTAGAGAGACCCAGTTCTTC. Its protein product is CASSVRETQFF.

The genes are TRBV6-2 or TRBV6-3 and TRBJ2-1; 10 bases agree with TRBD1. Germline V gene data show CDR1 as MNHEY and CDR2 as SVGEGT. With V trimmed by 6 bases and J by 5 bases, 10 bases remained unmatched. The CDR3 covers 16 residues. The CDR3 nucleotides read TGTGCCAGCAGACGCCGGACAGGGGGTTGGGACAATGAGCAGTTCTTC. Protein: CASRRRTGGWDNEQFF.

Concerning this clonotype: One end of the junction does not line up with germline, which may come from a read error. V and J are TRBV7-7 and TRBJ2-2, with D tentatively TRBD2 (5 bases). CDR3 size: 15 residues. Germline CDR1 SSHAT, CDR2 FNYEAQ (reference sequence). The CDR3 sequence is CASSIDRENTGELFF. DNA of the CDR3: TGTGCTAGCAGCATTGACCGGGAGAACACCGGGGAGCTGTTTTTT.

This clonotype was observed a handful of times. The chain has TRBV29-1 and TRBJ2-1, with 9 bases matching TRBD2. CDR1 SQVTM and CDR2 ANQGSEA come from the germline V gene. The CDR3 has 14 residues. V lost 1 base to trimming and J lost 7 bases; unmatched junction nucleotides: 5. The CDR3 loop reads CSVEGSGRWNEQFF. CDR3 DNA: TGCAGCGTTGAAGGGAGCGGGAGGTGGAATGAGCAGTTCTTC.

Many counts were recorded for this clonotype. V gene TRBV27 combines with J gene TRBJ2-7; a possible D gene is TRBD2 (6 bases). V was cut by 4 bases and J by 2 bases, with 12 bases left in between. Germline lookup yields CDR1 MNHEY and CDR2 SMNVEV (reference sequence). This CDR3 is built from 14 residues. This CDR3 is CASSSTSRPYEQYF. The CDR3 DNA follows: TGTGCCAGCAGTTCGACTAGTCGGCCCTACGAGCAGTACTTC.

The chain links TRBV7-2 to TRBJ2-3, with D unclear. Germline loops: CDR1 SGHTA, CDR2 FQGNSA. Trimming stripped 3 bases from V and 2 bases from J, with 9 bases between. The CDR3 loop spans 14 amino acids. DNA for the CDR3: TGTGCCAGCAGCTTGTATAGTCACACAGATACGCAGTATTTT. Amino acid sequence: CASSLYSHTDTQYF.